The entry below gives a single TCR beta chain sequence along with its context. Its matching antigen is unknown. The data originate from a study of cytomegalovirus exposure and HLA in healthy donors. About the study: Roughly 180 million T cells yielded 117 million unique TCR beta sequences in earlier analysis. General observations from the study: According to the study, around 150 TCR beta chains were cytomegalovirus-associated.

The germline V gene encodes CDR1 SGHAT and CDR2 FQNNGV. The V and J ends lost 2 bases and 7 bases, in that order; junction bases with no gene match: 12. This CDR3 spans 16 amino acids. PCR primers comprised 60 Vbeta and 13 Jbeta primers. Profiling relied on immunoSEQ multiplex PCR, and the TCRdb table lists in-frame clones only, not all of them. Of 150,000 to 200,000 clones listed, roughly 80% are singletons. The genes are TRBV11-2 and TRBJ1-2; 8 positions match TRBD1. The source of this sequence is a man aged 18 to 35 in good health and CMV-seropositive. Sample: PBMCs. For the CDR3, the DNA is TGTGCCAGCAGCTTATCTTCGGTCGACAGGGGAGCTGGCTACACCTTC. As protein: CASSLSSVDRGAGYTF. Combining the CDR3 with reference TRBV11-2 and TRBJ1-2 gives the whole variable domain EAGVAQSPRYKIIEKRQSVAFWCNPISGHATLYWYQQILGQGPKLLIQFQNNGVVDDSQLPKDRFSAERLKGVDSTLKIQPAKLEDSAVYLCASSLSSVDRGAGYTFGSGTRLTVV.